This TCR beta chain was recovered during a study of blood T cell repertoires in COVID-19 (dated by TCRdb to the early 2020s). For the study in its entirety: Samples covering the acute and convalescent phases of COVID-19 were provided by collaborators in the United States, Italy and Spain. The material from the prospective study consisted of cDNA or gDNA derived from T cells, B-cell-depleted T cells, or PBMCs. The dataset comprised deeply sampled blood TCRbeta repertoires from subjects exposed to, actively infected with, or recovered from COVID-19. The repertoires were made available in a free public database intended to serve as a resource for research on the immune response to SARS-CoV-2. The samples were drawn from two sources: the first 160 participants of the ongoing ImmuneRACE study, and 950 to 1,500 subjects contributed by 6 global collaborators. A de-identified subject ID, COVID-19 status, age in years and sex were almost always included in the sample metadata. Where available, HLA class I and class II types were obtained from metadata supplied by the sample provider rather than from assay-based typing. The full study reports these points: The quantity of clinical and demographic metadata differed by source and by participant and was supplied without curation.

TCRbeta CDR3 regions were amplified from genomic DNA by means of the immunoSEQ Assay, a bias-controlled multiplex PCR. Turning to the authors' computational methods: The number of nucleated cells in each sample was estimated by amplification of reference gene primers within the assay. To quantify the absolute abundance of each unique TCRbeta CDR3 rearrangement, sequence reads were collapsed and filtered. For each sample, productive Simpson clonality was calculated by taking the square root of Simpson's diversity index across productive rearrangements. This is the immuneACCESS table as TCRdb keeps it, with only in-frame sequences that have V and J called. A part of the clones is gone; compared with another copy, unresolved V genes explain less than half, and the rest is unexplained. D and trimming come from the DNA, and the V and J calls and clone size come from that table. Across this sample there are about 100,000 clones, with roughly 86% seen only once. The ten largest account for 11% of the sample.

The collaborating institutions used their own protocols to collect whole blood in K2EDTA tubes. For TCRbeta analysis, collaborators shipped samples as frozen whole blood, isolated PBMCs, or DNA extracted from either of those sample types. The germline V gene encodes CDR1 SNHLY and CDR2 FYNNEI. Trimming accounts for 4 bases at V and 10 bases at J, while the number of junction bases matched to no gene is 1. The CDR3 measures 12 amino acids from cysteine to phenylalanine. The only DNA kept is the CDR3, 36 bases in frame from the first base. Concerning this clone: No cognate antigen has been identified for it. No base quality values were provided; no much bigger clone lies one nucleotide off.

Input material: peripheral blood. The receptor chain draws on TRBV2 and TRBJ1-6, with 7 central nucleotides matching TRBD1. This receptor was obtained from a woman in her 30s with acute or convalescent COVID-19. CDR3 sequence: CASSVGQSPLHF. The nucleotide sequence reads TGTGCCAGCAGTGTGGGACAGTCACCCCTCCACTTT.